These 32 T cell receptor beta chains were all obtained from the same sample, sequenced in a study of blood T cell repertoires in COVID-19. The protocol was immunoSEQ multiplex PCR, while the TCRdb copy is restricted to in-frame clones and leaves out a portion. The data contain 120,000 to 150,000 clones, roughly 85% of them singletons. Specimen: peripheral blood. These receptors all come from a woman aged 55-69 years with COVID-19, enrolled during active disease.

For the CDR3, the DNA is TGTGCCAGCAGAGCTCAGGGCACTGAAGCTTTCTTT. It encodes CASRAQGTEAFF. The chain has TRBV6-5 and TRBJ1-1; the D gene is possibly TRBD1 (5 bases). V lost 6 bases, J lost 4 bases, and 9 bases lay in between. The CDR3 loop spans 12 amino acids. The germline V gene has CDR1 MNHEY and CDR2 SVGAGI.

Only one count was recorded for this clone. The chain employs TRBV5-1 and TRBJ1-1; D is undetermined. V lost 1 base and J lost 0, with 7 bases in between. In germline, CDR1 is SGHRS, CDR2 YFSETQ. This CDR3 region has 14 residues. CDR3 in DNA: TGCGCCAGCAGCTTGTCCGCAGTGAACACTGAAGCTTTCTTT. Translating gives CASSLSAVNTEAFF.

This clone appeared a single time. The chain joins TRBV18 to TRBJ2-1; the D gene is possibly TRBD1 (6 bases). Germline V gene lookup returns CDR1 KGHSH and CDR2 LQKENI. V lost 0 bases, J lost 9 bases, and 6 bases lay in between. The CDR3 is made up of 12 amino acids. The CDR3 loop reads CASSPPDSEQFF. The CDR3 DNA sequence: TGTGCCAGCTCACCACCGGACAGTGAGCAGTTCTTC.

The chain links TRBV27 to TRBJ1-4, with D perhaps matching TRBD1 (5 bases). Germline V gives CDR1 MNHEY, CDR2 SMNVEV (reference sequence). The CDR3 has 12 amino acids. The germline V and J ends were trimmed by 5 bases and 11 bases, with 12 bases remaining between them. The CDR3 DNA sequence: TGTGCCAGCAGTAGGACCCAGGGTAAACTGTTTTTT. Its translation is CASSRTQGKLFF.

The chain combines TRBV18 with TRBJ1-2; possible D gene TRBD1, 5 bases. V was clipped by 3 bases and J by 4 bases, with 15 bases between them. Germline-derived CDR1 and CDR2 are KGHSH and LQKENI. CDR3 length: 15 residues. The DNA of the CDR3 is TGTGCCAGCTCACCCTCCAGGGAATCTTTCTATGGCTACACCTTC. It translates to CASSPSRESFYGYTF.

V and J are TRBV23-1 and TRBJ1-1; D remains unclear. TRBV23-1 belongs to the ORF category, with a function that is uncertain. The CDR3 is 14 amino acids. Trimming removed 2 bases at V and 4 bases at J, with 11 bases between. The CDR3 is CASSQPGVITEAFF. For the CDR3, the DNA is TGCGCCAGCAGTCAACCCGGGGTTATCACTGAAGCTTTCTTT.

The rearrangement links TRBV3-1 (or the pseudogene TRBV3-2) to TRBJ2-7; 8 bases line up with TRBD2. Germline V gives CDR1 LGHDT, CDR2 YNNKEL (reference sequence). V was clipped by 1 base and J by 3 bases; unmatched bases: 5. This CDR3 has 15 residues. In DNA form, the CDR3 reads TGTGCCAGCAGCCAAGTACTAGCGGACTACTACGAGCAGTACTTC. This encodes CASSQVLADYYEQYF.

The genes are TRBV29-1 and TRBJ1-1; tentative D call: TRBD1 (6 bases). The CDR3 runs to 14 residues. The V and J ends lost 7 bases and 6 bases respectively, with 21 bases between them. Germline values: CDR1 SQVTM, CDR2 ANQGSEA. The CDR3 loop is CSGGDNPPDPEAFF. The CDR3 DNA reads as TGCAGCGGGGGGGACAACCCGCCGGACCCTGAAGCTTTCTTT. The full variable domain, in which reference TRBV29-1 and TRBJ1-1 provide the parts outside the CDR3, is SAVISQKPSRDICQRGTSLTIQCQVDSQVTMMFWYRQQPGQSLTLIATANQGSEATYESGFVIDKFPISRPNLTFSTLTVSNMSPEDSSIYLCSGGDNPPDPEAFFGQGTRLTVV.

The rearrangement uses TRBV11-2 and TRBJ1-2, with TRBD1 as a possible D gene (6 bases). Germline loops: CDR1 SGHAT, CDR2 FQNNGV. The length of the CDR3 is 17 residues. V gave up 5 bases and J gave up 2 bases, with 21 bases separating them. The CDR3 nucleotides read TGTGCCAGCAGCCCGTGGTCTGGGGCCACAGGGAACTATGGCTACACCTTC. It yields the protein CASSPWSGATGNYGYTF.

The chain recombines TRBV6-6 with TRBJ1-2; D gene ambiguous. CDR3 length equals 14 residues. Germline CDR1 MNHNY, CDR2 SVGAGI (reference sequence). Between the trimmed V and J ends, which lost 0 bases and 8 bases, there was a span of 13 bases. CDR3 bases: TGTGCCAGCAGTTACTCGTCCCTTTATGAGGGCTACACCTTC. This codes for CASSYSSLYEGYTF.

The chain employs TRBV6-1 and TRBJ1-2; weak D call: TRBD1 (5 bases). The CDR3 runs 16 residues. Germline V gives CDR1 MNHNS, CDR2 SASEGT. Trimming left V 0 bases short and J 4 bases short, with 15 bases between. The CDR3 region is CASSEAGGGEGYGYTF. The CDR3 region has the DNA TGTGCCAGCAGTGAAGCCGGTGGGGGGGAGGGCTATGGCTACACCTTC.

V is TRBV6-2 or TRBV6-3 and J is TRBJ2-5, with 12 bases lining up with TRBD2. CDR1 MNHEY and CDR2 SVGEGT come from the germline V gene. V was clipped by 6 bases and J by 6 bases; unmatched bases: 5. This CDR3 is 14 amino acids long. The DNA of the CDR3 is TGTGCCAGCAGCCTAGCGGGGGGGCGACAGACCCAGTACTTC. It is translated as CASSLAGGRQTQYF.

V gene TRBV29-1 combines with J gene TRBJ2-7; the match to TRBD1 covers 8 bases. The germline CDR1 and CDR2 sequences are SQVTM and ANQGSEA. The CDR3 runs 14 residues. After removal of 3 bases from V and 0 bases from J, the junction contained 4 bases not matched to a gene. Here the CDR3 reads CSVEVRGPSYEQYF. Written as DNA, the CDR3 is TGCAGCGTTGAGGTCAGGGGGCCCTCCTACGAGCAGTACTTC.

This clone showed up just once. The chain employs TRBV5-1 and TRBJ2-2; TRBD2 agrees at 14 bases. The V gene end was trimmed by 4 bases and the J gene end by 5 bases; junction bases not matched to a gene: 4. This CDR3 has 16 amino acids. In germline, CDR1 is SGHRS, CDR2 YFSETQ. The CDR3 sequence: CASSPGLAGVTGELFF. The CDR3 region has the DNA TGCGCCAGCAGCCCGGGACTAGCGGGGGTTACCGGGGAGCTGTTTTTT.

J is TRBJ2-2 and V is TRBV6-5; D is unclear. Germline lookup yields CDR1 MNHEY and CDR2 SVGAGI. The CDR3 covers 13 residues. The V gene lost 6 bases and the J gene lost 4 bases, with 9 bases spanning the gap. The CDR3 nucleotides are TGTGCCAGCAGCACTATGGGCACCGGGGAGCTGTTTTTT. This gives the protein CASSTMGTGELFF.

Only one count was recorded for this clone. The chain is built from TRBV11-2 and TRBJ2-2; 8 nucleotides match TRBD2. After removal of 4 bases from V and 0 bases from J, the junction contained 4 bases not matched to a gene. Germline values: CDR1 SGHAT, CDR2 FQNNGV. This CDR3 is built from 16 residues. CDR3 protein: CASSSQAGANTGELFF. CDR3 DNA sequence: TGTGCCAGCAGCTCACAAGCGGGGGCGAACACCGGGGAGCTGTTTTTT.

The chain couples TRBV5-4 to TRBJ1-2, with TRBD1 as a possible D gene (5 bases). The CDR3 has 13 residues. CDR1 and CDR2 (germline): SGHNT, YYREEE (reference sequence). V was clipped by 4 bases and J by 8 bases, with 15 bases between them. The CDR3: CASSKRGGLGYTF. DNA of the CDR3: TGTGCCAGCAGCAAAAGGGGAGGGTTAGGCTACACCTTC.

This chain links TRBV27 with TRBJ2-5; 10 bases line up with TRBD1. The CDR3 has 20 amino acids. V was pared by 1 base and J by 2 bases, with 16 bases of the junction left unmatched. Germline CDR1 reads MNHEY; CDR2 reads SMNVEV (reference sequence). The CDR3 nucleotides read TGTGCCAGCAGTTTATTTCGCCTTCTTGGACAGGGGGTAGAACAAGAGACCCAGTACTTC. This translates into CASSLFRLLGQGVEQETQYF.

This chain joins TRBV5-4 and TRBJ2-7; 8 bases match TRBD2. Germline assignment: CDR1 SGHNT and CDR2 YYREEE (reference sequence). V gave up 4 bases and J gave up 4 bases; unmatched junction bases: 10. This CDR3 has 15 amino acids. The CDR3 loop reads CASSREGYRNYEQYF. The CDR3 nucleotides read TGTGCCAGCAGCCGGGAGGGATACAGGAATTACGAGCAGTACTTC.

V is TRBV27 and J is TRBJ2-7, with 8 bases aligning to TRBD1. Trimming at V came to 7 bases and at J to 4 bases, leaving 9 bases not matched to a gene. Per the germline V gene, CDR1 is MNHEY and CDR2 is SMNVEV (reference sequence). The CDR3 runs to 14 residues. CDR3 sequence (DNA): TGTGCCAGCACCACGACAGGGGTCCCTTACGAGCAGTACTTC. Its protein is CASTTTGVPYEQYF.

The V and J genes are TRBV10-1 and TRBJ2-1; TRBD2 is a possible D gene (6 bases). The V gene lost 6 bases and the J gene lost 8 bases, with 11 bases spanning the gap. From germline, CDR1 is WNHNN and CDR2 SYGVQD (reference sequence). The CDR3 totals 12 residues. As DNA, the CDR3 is TGCGCCAGCAGCGGGGGAGGTGATGAGCAGTTCTTC. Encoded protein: CASSGGGDEQFF.

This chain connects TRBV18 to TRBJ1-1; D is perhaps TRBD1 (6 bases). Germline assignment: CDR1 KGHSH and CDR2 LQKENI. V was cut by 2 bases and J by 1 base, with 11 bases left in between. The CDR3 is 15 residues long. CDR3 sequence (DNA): TGTGCCAGCTCACCAAGGGGACATACGAACACTGAAGCTTTCTTT. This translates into CASSPRGHTNTEAFF.

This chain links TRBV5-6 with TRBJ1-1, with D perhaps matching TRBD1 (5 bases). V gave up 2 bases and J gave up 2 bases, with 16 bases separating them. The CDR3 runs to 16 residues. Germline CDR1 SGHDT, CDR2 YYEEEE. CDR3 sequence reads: CASSFRVPEKNTEAFF. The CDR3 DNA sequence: TGTGCCAGCAGCTTCAGGGTCCCGGAGAAAAACACTGAAGCTTTCTTT.

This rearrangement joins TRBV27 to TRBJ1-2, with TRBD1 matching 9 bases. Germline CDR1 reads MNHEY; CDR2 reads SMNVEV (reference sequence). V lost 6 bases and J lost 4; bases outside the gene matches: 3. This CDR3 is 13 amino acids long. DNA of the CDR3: TGTGCCAGCAGCCAGACAGGGGGCTATGGCTACACCTTC. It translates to CASSQTGGYGYTF.

The CDR3 nucleotides read TGCAGCGTTGAAGAAATTCCCACAGGTCTGTACGGTGAAGCTTTCTTT. As protein: CSVEEIPTGLYGEAFF. J is TRBJ1-1 and V is TRBV29-1; D possibly corresponds to TRBD1 (5 bases). This CDR3 comprises 16 residues. Per germline, CDR1 SQVTM and CDR2 ANQGSEA. The ends were cut back, 0 bases at V and 7 bases at J, with 21 bases in the middle.

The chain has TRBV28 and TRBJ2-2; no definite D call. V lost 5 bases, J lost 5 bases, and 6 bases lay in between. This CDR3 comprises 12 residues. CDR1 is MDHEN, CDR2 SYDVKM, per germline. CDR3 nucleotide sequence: TGTGCCAGCAGTCTTAATACCGGGGAGCTGTTTTTT. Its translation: CASSLNTGELFF.

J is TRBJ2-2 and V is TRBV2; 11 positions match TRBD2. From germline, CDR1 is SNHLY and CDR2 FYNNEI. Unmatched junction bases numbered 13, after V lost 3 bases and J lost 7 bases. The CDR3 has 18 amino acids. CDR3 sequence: CASSENGLAGGPGGELFF. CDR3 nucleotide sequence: TGTGCCAGCAGTGAGAACGGGTTAGCGGGGGGGCCAGGCGGGGAGCTGTTTTTT.

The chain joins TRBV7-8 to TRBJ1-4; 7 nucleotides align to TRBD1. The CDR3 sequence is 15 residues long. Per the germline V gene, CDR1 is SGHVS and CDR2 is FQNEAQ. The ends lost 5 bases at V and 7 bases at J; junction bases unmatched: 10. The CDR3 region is CASSRTGQTGEKLFF. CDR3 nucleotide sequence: TGTGCCAGCAGCCGGACAGGCCAGACGGGTGAAAAACTGTTTTTT.

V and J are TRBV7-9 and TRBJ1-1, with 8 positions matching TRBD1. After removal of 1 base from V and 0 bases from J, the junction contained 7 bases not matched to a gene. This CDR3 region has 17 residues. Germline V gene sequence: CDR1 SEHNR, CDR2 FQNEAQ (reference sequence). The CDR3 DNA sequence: TGTGCCAGCAGCTTAGGCAGGGGGCCGAGAGTGAACACTGAAGCTTTCTTT. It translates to CASSLGRGPRVNTEAFF.

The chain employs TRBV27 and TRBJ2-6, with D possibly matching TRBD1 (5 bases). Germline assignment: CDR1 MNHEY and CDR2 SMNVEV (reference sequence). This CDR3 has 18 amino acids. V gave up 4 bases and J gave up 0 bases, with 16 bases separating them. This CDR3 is CASSSRNLGHSGANVLTF. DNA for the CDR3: TGTGCCAGCAGTTCCCGTAACTTAGGACACTCTGGGGCCAACGTCCTGACTTTC.

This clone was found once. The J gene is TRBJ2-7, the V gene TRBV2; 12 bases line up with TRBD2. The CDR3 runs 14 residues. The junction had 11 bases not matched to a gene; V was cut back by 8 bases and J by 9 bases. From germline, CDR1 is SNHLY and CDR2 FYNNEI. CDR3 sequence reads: CASGLGLAGLGQYF. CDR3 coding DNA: TGTGCCAGCGGATTAGGACTAGCGGGATTAGGGCAGTACTTC.

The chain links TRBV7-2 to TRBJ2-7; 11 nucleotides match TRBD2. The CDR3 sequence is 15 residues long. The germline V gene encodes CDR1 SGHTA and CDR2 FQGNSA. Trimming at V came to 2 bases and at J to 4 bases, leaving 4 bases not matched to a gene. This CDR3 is CASSLLAGGNYEQYF. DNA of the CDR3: TGTGCCAGCAGCTTACTAGCGGGGGGCAATTACGAGCAGTACTTC.